These T cell receptor beta chains were read from a single sample in a study of blood T cell repertoires in COVID-19. Measured with immunoSEQ multiplex PCR; TCRdb has only the in-frame clones, and not every one. The sample contains hundreds of thousands of clones, roughly 90% of which appear only once. Source material: peripheral blood. The receptors were gathered from a woman aged 30 to 39 with active or convalescent COVID-19. Each CDR3 is given with its conserved first and last residue. The size entry is marked missing in some rows and otherwise reads once, few, many or a size class.

>TRBV29-1|-
CSVGGQPNQPQHF
>TRBV25-1|once
CASSENTALEAFF
>TRBV28|-
CASSLRAGINNEQFF
>TRBV6-5|once
CASRPSGGAKDTQYF
>TRBV6-5|-
CASTPPESNTEAFF
>TRBV5-8|-
CASSLGDRGADTQYF
>TRBV19|few
CATSRDREDEQFF
>TRBV6-5|-
CASKLATDGPQYF
>TRBV5-6|-
CASSFGLGQYEETQYF
>TRBV21-1|-
CASSPSSHGTTTLAKNIQYF
>TRBV18|-
CASSPMNTEAFF
>TRBV10-3|-
CAISDPRGQYALYEQYF
>TRBV19|-
CASSIGDQGVKTEAFF
>TRBV27|-
CASSSLFMAEAFF
>TRBV5-1|-
CASSLGDTSNYGYTF